The 25 T cell receptor beta chains listed next were all sequenced from one sample in a study of preoperative IRX-2 immunotherapy in early breast cancer. Generated by immunoSEQ multiplex PCR, the TCRdb table keeps only in-frame clones and is missing some. This sample yields around 35,000 clones, of which roughly 96% are seen a single time; around 6.6% belongs to the top ten. Treatment reported: preoperative locoregional IRX-2 cytokine immunotherapy. This sample was obtained from a patient treated with IRX-2 immunotherapy. These receptor sequences come from a human donor with breast cancer.

The gene calls are TRBV28 and TRBJ2-5, with no clear D. The DNA end lines up better with TRBJ2-7; the J call may be wrong. The germline V gene encodes CDR1 MDHEN and CDR2 SYDVKM. The CDR3 extends over 12 amino acids. In DNA form, the CDR3 reads TGTGCCAGCAGTCCAAACTCCTACGAGCAGTACTTC. Amino acids: CASSPNSYEQYF.

The J gene is TRBJ1-1, the V gene TRBV28, with a tentative D call TRBD1 (6 bases). V dropped 5 bases and J dropped 2 bases, with 15 bases sitting between them. Germline V gives CDR1 MDHEN, CDR2 SYDVKM. The CDR3 loop spans 15 amino acids. In DNA form, the CDR3 reads TGTGCCAGCAGTCCAAAAACAGGGCATAACACTGAAGCTTTCTTT. Translation gives CASSPKTGHNTEAFF.

The chain couples TRBV27 to TRBJ1-2; D possibly corresponds to TRBD1 (5 bases). V was pared by 0 bases and J by 3 bases, with 11 bases between. CDR1 and CDR2 (germline): MNHEY, SMNVEV (reference sequence). This CDR3 has 15 amino acids. The CDR3 spells CASSLSYGRDYGYTF. CDR3 bases: TGTGCCAGCAGTTTATCATATGGCAGGGACTATGGCTACACCTTC.

The V call is TRBV30, the J call TRBJ2-3, with D hard to call. Trimming stripped 4 bases from V and 3 bases from J, with 17 bases between. Per germline, CDR1 GTSNPN and CDR2 SVGIG (reference sequence). The CDR3 is 15 residues long. CDR3 nucleotide sequence: TGTGCCTGGACCCGACAACCGGGTTCTACAGATACGCAGTATTTT. Translated, it gives CAWTRQPGSTDTQYF.

V usage is TRBV6-5 and J usage is TRBJ1-1; D not certain. This CDR3 has 15 amino acids. The V end lost 0 bases, the J end lost 5 bases, and 13 bases lay between the germline ends. Germline CDR1 MNHEY, CDR2 SVGAGI. CDR3 sequence (DNA): TGTGCCAGCAGTTACTCATGGGGAAGTGGTACTGAAGCTTTCTTT. It codes for CASSYSWGSGTEAFF.

This chain uses TRBV7-3 with TRBJ2-3, with D perhaps given as TRBD1 or TRBD2 (5 bases each). Germline CDR1 is SGHTA and CDR2 is FQGTGA. The CDR3 covers 14 residues. Between the trimmed V and J ends, which lost 4 bases and 3 bases, there was a span of 11 bases. The chain's CDR3 is CASSYGGNTDTQYF. CDR3 DNA: TGTGCCAGCAGCTATGGGGGTAATACAGATACGCAGTATTTT.

The gene calls are TRBV2 and TRBJ2-1; 10 bases fit TRBD2. Trimming at V came to 7 bases and at J to 1 base, leaving 7 bases not matched to a gene. Germline V gene sequence: CDR1 SNHLY, CDR2 FYNNEI. The CDR3 runs 16 residues. The CDR3 nucleotides read TGTGCCAGCATCATAGCGGGGGGCTATTCCTACAATGAGCAGTTCTTC. Its protein product is CASIIAGGYSYNEQFF.

The chain uses TRBV15 and TRBJ2-7; unclear D gene. The CDR3 totals 14 residues. V lost 1 base and J 5 bases, leaving 12 bases between the germline ends. Germline CDR1 is LNHNV and CDR2 is YYDKDF (reference sequence). As DNA, the CDR3 is TGTGCCACCAGCAGAGGGTCGGCAACGGACGAGCAGTACTTC. This codes for CATSRGSATDEQYF.

The V and J genes are TRBV5-1 and TRBJ2-5; D perhaps matches TRBD2 (5 bases). CDR1 is SGHRS and CDR2 is YFSETQ in the germline V gene. Trimming left V 4 bases short and J 2 bases short, with 6 bases between. The CDR3 totals 12 residues. The CDR3, as DNA: TGCGCCAGCAGCCGGACTCAAGAGACCCAGTACTTC. As protein: CASSRTQETQYF.

This rearrangement joins TRBV5-8 to TRBJ1-5, with D possibly TRBD1 on 5 matching bases. V was trimmed by 0 bases and J by 7 bases, leaving 14 bases between them. Germline CDR1 reads SGHTS; CDR2 reads YDEGEE. The CDR3 is made up of 15 amino acids. DNA of the CDR3: TGTGCCAGCAGCTTGGGGGACCACGGTTCGCAGCCCCAGCATTTT. It encodes CASSLGDHGSQPQHF.

This chain joins TRBV7-3 and TRBJ2-2; D is possibly TRBD1 (6 bases). Trimming left V 5 bases short and J 1 base short, with 14 bases between. Germline V gives CDR1 SGHTA, CDR2 FQGTGA. CDR3 size: 16 residues. The CDR3 reads CASSPQPGQNTGELFF. In DNA form, the CDR3 reads TGTGCCAGCAGCCCTCAACCGGGACAGAACACCGGGGAGCTGTTTTTT.

The chain joins TRBV27 to TRBJ2-1, with 8 positions matching TRBD1. Germline loops: CDR1 MNHEY, CDR2 SMNVEV (reference sequence). V dropped 7 bases and J dropped 2; count of bases not matched to a gene: 7. CDR3 length: 15 amino acids. The CDR3 DNA reads as TGTGCCAGCACCCACAGGGGGACCACCTACAATGAGCAGTTCTTC. Protein: CASTHRGTTYNEQFF.

The chain has TRBV7-9 and TRBJ2-3; perhaps TRBD2 as D (6 bases). CDR1 is SEHNR and CDR2 is FQNEAQ in the germline V gene (reference sequence). The CDR3 is 12 residues long. The V and J ends lost 3 bases and 7 bases respectively, with 8 bases between them. CDR3 bases: TGTGCCAGCAGCTTGGGGGGATATACGCAGTATTTT. It codes for CASSLGGYTQYF.

This clone was recorded only once. J is TRBJ2-7 and V is TRBV4-2, with a possible D match to TRBD2 (5 bases). Deletions cut 0 bases from V and 3 bases from J, with 15 bases between. In germline, CDR1 is LGHNA, CDR2 YNFKEQ. CDR3 length: 16 amino acids. The CDR3 DNA sequence: TGTGCCAGCAGCCAAGATCTAGGTGCGGGTGACTACGAGCAGTACTTC. Amino acids: CASSQDLGAGDYEQYF.

The genes are TRBV11-3 and TRBJ1-5; 7 bases fit TRBD1. V lost 1 base, J lost 4 bases, and 4 bases stayed unmatched. CDR1 and CDR2 (germline): SGHNT, YENEEA. CDR3 length: 15 amino acids. CDR3 in DNA: TGTGCCAGCAGCTTAGCAGGGGGGAAAAATCAGCCCCAGCATTTT. Protein: CASSLAGGKNQPQHF.

The chain links TRBV25-1 to TRBJ2-7, with 9 nucleotides matching TRBD1. Germline V CDR1 and CDR2: MGHDK, SYGVNS. Trimming removed 1 base from V and 11 bases from J; junction bases left unmatched: 9. The CDR3 contains 14 residues. The CDR3 DNA sequence: TGTGCCAGCAGTGAATTCAGGACAGGGGACGTGAAGTACTTC. This codes for CASSEFRTGDVKYF.

This chain joins TRBV29-1 and TRBJ1-1; TRBD1 agrees at 11 bases. The CDR3 loop spans 13 amino acids. Germline V gene lookup returns CDR1 SQVTM and CDR2 ANQGSEA. V was clipped by 3 bases and J by 12 bases; unmatched bases: 9. CDR3 loop: CSVEDRGQFGTFF. The CDR3 coding sequence is TGCAGCGTTGAGGACAGGGGGCAATTTGGAACTTTCTTT.

This clone has a single count. This chain links TRBV18 with TRBJ1-5; D uncertain. CDR3 size: 12 residues. Germline V CDR1 and CDR2: KGHSH, LQKENI. V was pared by 3 bases and J by 4 bases, with 4 bases between. CDR3 nucleotides: TGTGCCAGCTCACCCCCGAATCAGCCCCAGCATTTT. Its translation: CASSPPNQPQHF.

The CDR3: CASSQGSWGNTEAFF. DNA for the CDR3: TGCGCCAGCAGCCAAGGGAGCTGGGGGAACACTGAAGCTTTCTTT. This chain joins TRBV4-1 and TRBJ1-1; D remains unclear. CDR3 length: 15 amino acids. V was clipped by 1 base and J by 1 base, with 10 bases between them. Germline V gives CDR1 MGHRA, CDR2 YSYEKL.

This chain connects TRBV5-8 to TRBJ2-5; TRBD2 matches at 10 bases. CDR3 size: 14 residues. Germline V gene sequence: CDR1 SGHTS, CDR2 YDEGEE. Trimming at V came to 4 bases and at J to 3 bases, leaving 3 bases not matched to a gene. The CDR3 here is CASSLTSGEETQYF. CDR3 DNA: TGTGCCAGCAGCCTCACTAGCGGGGAAGAGACCCAGTACTTC. Using reference TRBV5-8 and TRBJ2-5 for the parts outside the CDR3, the full variable domain is EAGVTQSPTHLIKTRGQQATLRCSPISGHTSVYWYQQALGLGLQFLLWYDEGEERNRGNFPPRFSGRQFPNYSSELNVNALELEDSALYLCASSLTSGEETQYFGPGTRLLVL.

The chain has TRBV9 and TRBJ2-7; 11 bases agree with TRBD1. CDR1 SGDLS and CDR2 YYNGEE come from the germline V gene. This CDR3 has 16 amino acids. V was pared by 2 bases and J by 3 bases, with 7 bases of the junction left unmatched. This CDR3 is CASSVGGTGGGYEQYF. DNA for the CDR3: TGTGCCAGCAGCGTTGGCGGGACAGGGGGAGGCTACGAGCAGTACTTC.

The rearrangement joins TRBV7-8 to TRBJ2-3, with a weak D call TRBD1 (6 bases). Trimming left V 5 bases short and J 0 bases short, with 12 bases between. The CDR3 is made up of 15 amino acids. The germline V gene encodes CDR1 SGHVS and CDR2 FQNEAQ. CDR3 protein: CASSIRTVSTDTQYF. DNA for the CDR3: TGTGCCAGCAGCATAAGGACAGTTAGCACAGATACGCAGTATTTT.

This chain connects TRBV11-2 to TRBJ2-7; D is undetermined. Germline V gives CDR1 SGHAT, CDR2 FQNNGV. Trimming shortened V by 3 bases and J by 3 bases, and 6 bases separated the two germline ends. The CDR3 has 12 residues. The CDR3 region has the DNA TGTGCCAGCAGCTTTCCAGACTACGAGCAGTACTTC. Amino acid sequence: CASSFPDYEQYF.

The chain joins TRBV5-4 to TRBJ2-2; D may match TRBD1 or TRBD2 (5 bases each). This CDR3 contains 17 residues. The germline V gene has CDR1 SGHNT and CDR2 YYREEE (reference sequence). Trimming took off 4 bases at V and 3 bases at J, with 19 bases between the two ends. The DNA for the CDR3 is TGTGCCAGCAGCAAACCCCCCGGGGCAGGGTACACCGGGGAGCTGTTTTTT. Translation gives CASSKPPGAGYTGELFF.

The chain employs TRBV6-5 and TRBJ2-4, with D unclear. Germline V CDR1 and CDR2: MNHEY, SVGAGI. Trimming shortened V by 8 bases and J by 0 bases, and 8 bases separated the two germline ends. CDR3 length: 13 residues. The CDR3 DNA sequence: TGTGCCAGCGAAAGTTTAGCCAAAAACATTCAGTACTTC. Protein sequence: CASESLAKNIQYF.